Each of the 25 T cell receptor beta chains below was sequenced from the same sample in a study of T cells in Graves' hyperthyroidism and ophthalmopathy. TCR beta CDR3 regions were amplified from RNA transcripts. An initial round of RT-PCR targeting the TCR CDR3 relied on the HTBI primer set. From the multiplex PCR reads, TCRdb called clonotypes with MiXCR, one entry per CDR3 protein. The data contain about 300,000 distinct CDR3 sequences, less than 30% of them singletons. Input material: blood. All receptors come from a man in his forties with Graves' hyperthyroidism that later progressed to Graves' ophthalmopathy.

This chain links TRBV5-1 with TRBJ1-2, with 9 bases aligning to TRBD1. The germline V gene encodes CDR1 SGHRS and CDR2 YFSETQ. Trimming at V came to 3 bases and at J to 13 bases, leaving 10 bases not matched to a gene. This CDR3 region has 13 residues. The CDR3 DNA is TGCGCCAGCAGCTCACAGACAGGGGGAATGTGCACCTTC. It is translated as CASSSQTGGMCTF.

This clonotype showed up just once. It may be a read error: a sequence one base away is much more abundant. The rearrangement links TRBV19 to TRBJ1-2; D call uncertain. Germline loops: CDR1 LNHDA, CDR2 SQIVND (reference sequence). This CDR3 is built from 13 residues. The CDR3 here is CVSSATVLSGYTF. CDR3 nucleotide sequence: TGTGTCAGTAGTGCGACCGTACTCTCTGGCTACACCTTC.

This clonotype appeared many times. The rearrangement joins TRBV6-5 to TRBJ2-6, with 13 bases matching TRBD2. Trimming removed 4 bases from V and 4 bases from J; junction bases left unmatched: 7. CDR1 MNHEY and CDR2 SVGAGI come from the germline V gene. This CDR3 region has 18 residues. The CDR3 region is CASSFRTSGRSGANVLTF. In nucleotides, the CDR3 is TGTGCCAGCAGTTTCCGGACTAGCGGGAGATCAGGGGCCAACGTCCTGACTTTC.

The sample holds many counts of this clonotype. The chain carries TRBV24-1 and TRBJ2-2; no clear D gene. The CDR3 runs to 14 residues. Germline CDR1 is KGHDR and CDR2 is SFDVKD. V was cut by 5 bases and J by 7 bases, with 13 bases left in between. The CDR3 DNA sequence: TGTGCCACCAGTGGGACCGGCCATATCGGGGAGCTGTTTTTT. Its protein is CATSGTGHIGELFF.

The table lists this clonotype with many counts. The V call is TRBV20-1, the J call TRBJ1-2, with 8 positions matching TRBD1. The CDR3 runs to 14 residues. The germline V gene encodes CDR1 DFQATT and CDR2 SNEGSKA (reference sequence). The V and J ends lost 0 bases and 7 bases, in that order; junction bases with no gene match: 7. CDR3 region: CSARDPGRGLGYTF. DNA of the CDR3: TGCAGTGCTAGAGATCCGGGCAGGGGGCTTGGCTACACCTTC.

This clonotype was seen many times. The chain carries TRBV20-1 and TRBJ2-7; D is ambiguous. Deletions cut 1 base from V and 3 bases from J, with 10 bases between. Germline values: CDR1 DFQATT, CDR2 SNEGSKA (reference sequence). The CDR3 length is 13 residues. The CDR3 reads CSARVILNYEQYF. CDR3 in DNA: TGCAGTGCTAGAGTTATTTTGAACTACGAGCAGTACTTC.

This clonotype was counted ten times or more. The rearrangement joins TRBV6-5 to TRBJ1-5; perhaps TRBD1 as D (5 bases). CDR1 and CDR2 (germline): MNHEY, SVGAGI. V lost 5 bases, J lost 6 bases, and 17 bases lay in between. This CDR3 spans 15 amino acids. DNA of the CDR3: TGTGCCAGCAGTACACCGCAGGGATTAGCTCAGCCCCAGCATTTT. Its protein product is CASSTPQGLAQPQHF.

This chain joins TRBV11-2 and TRBJ2-7; D may be TRBD1 (5 bases). Per the germline V gene, CDR1 is SGHAT and CDR2 is FQNNGV. Trimming shortened V by 4 bases and J by 3 bases, and 19 bases separated the two germline ends. The CDR3 is 16 residues long. In DNA form, the CDR3 reads TGTGCCAGCAGCTCTATCTTAGGTGACAGAATCTACGAGCAGTACTTC. This translates into CASSSILGDRIYEQYF.

This clonotype has just a few counts. This rearrangement joins TRBV9 to TRBJ1-2; tentative D call: TRBD1 (6 bases). CDR3 length: 13 residues. The germline V gene has CDR1 SGDLS and CDR2 YYNGEE. V was cut by 7 bases and J by 2 bases, with 12 bases left in between. The CDR3 loop is CASATGTNYGYTF. CDR3 DNA sequence: TGTGCCAGCGCCACAGGGACCAACTATGGCTACACCTTC.

A note on this clonotype: A single base separates this from a much larger clone, so it may be a read error. This rearrangement joins TRBV27 to TRBJ1-2; D not resolved. The V gene's germline CDR1 is MNHEY and CDR2 SMNVEV (reference sequence). Trimming took off 3 bases at V and 4 bases at J, with 9 bases between the two ends. The CDR3 spans 13 residues. CDR3: CASSFGYPYGYTF. The CDR3 nucleotides are TGTGCCAGCAGTTTCGGTTACCCCTATGGCTACACCTTC.

The table lists this clonotype with many counts. The J gene is TRBJ1-5, the V gene TRBV27; no clear D. Germline CDR1 and CDR2: MNHEY and SMNVEV (reference sequence). The V end lost 4 bases, the J end lost 0 bases, and 10 bases lay between the germline ends. The CDR3 has 15 residues. As DNA, the CDR3 is TGTGCCAGCAGTTACAGTTTTTATAGCAATCAGCCCCAGCATTTT. It encodes CASSYSFYSNQPQHF.

This clonotype was seen only a few times. The chain couples TRBV12-3 or TRBV12-4 to TRBJ2-4; no clear D. The CDR3 is 13 residues long. V was clipped by 5 bases and J by 5 bases, with 10 bases between them. The CDR3 DNA reads TGTGCCAGCAGTGACCCTTTCGAAAACATTCAGTACTTC. Its protein product is CASSDPFENIQYF.

This clonotype was detected many times. The V call is TRBV20-1, the J call TRBJ2-7, with TRBD2 as a possible D gene (6 bases). CDR3 length: 13 amino acids. Per the germline V gene, CDR1 is DFQATT and CDR2 is SNEGSKA (reference sequence). The germline V and J ends were trimmed by 3 bases and 0 bases, with 9 bases remaining between them. The CDR3 is CSARAGSSYEQYF. Written as DNA, the CDR3 is TGCAGTGCTAGGGCGGGAAGCTCCTACGAGCAGTACTTC.

V and J are TRBV7-9 and TRBJ2-5; 7 positions agree with TRBD2. This CDR3 is built from 15 residues. Germline V CDR1 and CDR2: SEHNR, FQNEAQ (reference sequence). Trimming cost V 6 bases and J 1 base; bases outside gene matches: 8. CDR3: CASSPWGGGQETQYF. CDR3 nucleotides: TGTGCCAGCAGTCCTTGGGGCGGGGGCCAAGAGACCCAGTACTTC.

This clonotype was seen only once. The CDR3 bases are TGTGCCAGCAGTAACGGACTAGCGGGGCAGACCGGGGAGCTGTTTTTT. Protein sequence: CASSNGLAGQTGELFF. The chain is built from TRBV6-2 or TRBV6-3 and TRBJ2-2, with TRBD2 matching 12 bases. The germline CDR1 and CDR2 sequences are MNHEY and SVGEGT. The V segment lost 5 bases and the J segment 5 bases; nucleotides outside the gene matches: 6. The CDR3 totals 16 residues.

This clonotype was seen ten or more times. The V gene is TRBV5-1, the J gene TRBJ2-7; tentatively, D is TRBD1 (6 bases). Per the germline V gene, CDR1 is SGHRS and CDR2 is YFSETQ. With 4 bases removed from V and 2 bases from J, the gap between germline ends came to 16 bases. The CDR3 contains 15 residues. The DNA for the CDR3 is TGCGCCAGCAGCACGAAATCGGACAGTACCTACGAGCAGTACTTC. Encoded protein: CASSTKSDSTYEQYF.

This clonotype was seen ten or more times. The DNA for the CDR3 is TGCAGTGCTAGAGATGGGACAGGACAAGAGACCCAGTACTTC. It translates to CSARDGTGQETQYF. The chain joins TRBV20-1 to TRBJ2-5; 8 bases are a match to TRBD1. Germline lookup yields CDR1 DFQATT and CDR2 SNEGSKA (reference sequence). The length of the CDR3 is 14 residues. Trimming cost V 0 bases and J 2 bases; bases outside gene matches: 2.

Only a few counts were recorded for this clonotype. The V call is TRBV20-1, the J call TRBJ1-3, with TRBD1 identical over 8 bases. Per the germline V gene, CDR1 is DFQATT and CDR2 is SNEGSKA (reference sequence). There are 14 residues in the CDR3. V was clipped by 5 bases and J by 0 bases; unmatched bases: 3. The CDR3 loop is CSAGQGGSGNTIYF. DNA for the CDR3: TGCAGTGCTGGACAGGGAGGCTCTGGAAACACCATATATTTT.

This clonotype appeared many times. This rearrangement joins TRBV30 to TRBJ1-6, with D uncertain. Between the trimmed V and J ends, which lost 2 bases and 10 bases, there was a span of 12 bases. Germline loops: CDR1 GTSNPN, CDR2 SVGIG (reference sequence). The CDR3 is 13 residues long. The CDR3 spells CAWSSILASPLHF. The CDR3 bases are TGTGCCTGGAGTTCCATTCTTGCCTCACCCCTCCACTTT.

This clonotype was recorded many times. This rearrangement joins TRBV12-3 or TRBV12-4 to TRBJ2-5; 12 bases are shared with TRBD2. V dropped 6 bases and J dropped 1; count of bases not matched to a gene: 9. The CDR3 runs to 17 residues. CDR3 amino acids: CASRHSGTSGSQETQYF. CDR3 bases: TGTGCCAGCAGACACTCCGGGACTAGCGGGTCCCAAGAGACCCAGTACTTC.

The table lists this clonotype with many counts. The genes are TRBV11-1 and TRBJ1-1; 9 bases fit TRBD1. Germline CDR1 reads SGHAT; CDR2 reads FQDESV (reference sequence). This CDR3 spans 15 amino acids. With 5 bases clipped from V and 0 bases from J, the junction kept 4 bases outside the gene matches. The CDR3, as DNA: TGTGCCAGCAGCAACAGGGGGCCCATGAACACTGAAGCTTTCTTT. Translating it yields CASSNRGPMNTEAFF.

This clonotype has at least ten counts. Just one base apart from a much larger clone, this may be a read error. The conserved closing phenylalanine or tryptophan is absent in this CDR3, likely reflecting a read error. The J gene is TRBJ2-7, the V gene TRBV6-5; D is possibly TRBD2 (6 bases). The CDR3 is 12 amino acids. V lost 8 bases and J 3 bases, leaving 11 bases between the germline ends. CDR1 is MNHEY and CDR2 is SVGAGI in the germline V gene. The CDR3 loop is CASRGGDYEQYS. Here the CDR3 DNA reads TGTGCCAGCCGAGGAGGGGACTACGAGCAGTACTCC.

CDR3 nucleotide sequence: TGTGCCAGCAGTTCGCGGGCCCACCAAGAGACCCAGTACTTC. Its protein product is CASSSRAHQETQYF. V gene TRBV6-5 combines with J gene TRBJ2-5, with D perhaps matching TRBD2 (5 bases). The germline gives CDR1 MNHEY, CDR2 SVGAGI. V dropped 4 bases and J dropped 0 bases, with 9 bases sitting between them. This CDR3 comprises 14 residues.

The chain combines TRBV5-4 with TRBJ1-5; 12 bases line up with TRBD1. The trim removed 2 bases at V and 5 bases at J, leaving 8 bases unmatched. CDR3 length equals 17 residues. From germline, CDR1 is SGHNT and CDR2 YYREEE (reference sequence). CDR3 residues: CASSFGPGTGGDQPQHF. CDR3 sequence (DNA): TGTGCCAGCAGCTTCGGCCCCGGGACAGGGGGCGATCAGCCCCAGCATTTT.

This clonotype has a count of ten or more. J is TRBJ2-7 and V is TRBV12-3 or TRBV12-4; weak D call: TRBD2 (5 bases). The CDR3 is made up of 14 amino acids. Trimming shortened V by 6 bases and J by 7 bases, and 19 bases separated the two germline ends. CDR3 loop: CASRPSGGAREQYF. CDR3 bases: TGTGCCAGCAGGCCCAGTGGAGGTGCGAGGGAGCAGTACTTC.